Here is one T cell receptor (beta chain) with its context. Its matching antigen is unknown. TCRdb passed the reads through MiXCR, listing each CDR3 protein once. The sample holds about 310,000 distinct CDR3 sequences, approximately 25% seen once. This specimen comes from a study of T cell repertoires in cytomegalovirus infection. Across the whole study: Recently described HLA-C-restricted plus well-studied HLA-B-restricted CMV epitopes were used. Public TCR beta signature analysis indicated the presence of both CMV infection and matching HLA type. Study-wide findings and caveats: HLA-C-restricted, CMV-specific TCR beta clonotypes were dominant ex vivo. Frequencies of public TCR beta families were cumulated, and this identified carriers of CMV plus the relevant HLA.

This CDR3 comprises 17 residues. V shed 5 bases and J 1 base; nucleotides not matched to a gene: 12. Germline V gene sequence: CDR1 LNHDA, CDR2 SQIVND (reference sequence). Source: cultured PBMCs, taken from culture after CMV antigen stimulation. The J gene is TRBJ2-3, the V gene TRBV19; the match to TRBD1 covers 7 bases. The origin of this receptor is a human donor in good health (CMV status not recorded). Some clones in this sample may be carry-over from other donors' samples. The CDR3 DNA reads TGTGCCAGTAGTCTGGGGTTAGGGGGCCCGGGCACAGATACGCAGTATTTT. It codes for CASSLGLGGPGTDTQYF.